This record looks at one TCR beta chain sequence and its context. This CDR3 has 15 amino acids. Germline V gives CDR1 SGHDN, CDR2 FVKESK. V lost 4 bases, J lost 0 bases, and 2 bases stayed unmatched. The data derive from a study of blood T cell repertoires in COVID-19. Study-level information: The United States, Italy and Spain provided the acute and convalescent COVID-19 samples. T cells, B-cell-depleted T cells, or PBMCs supplied cDNA or gDNA.

In the authors' workflow: From reference gene primer amplification, estimates of nucleated cell counts were derived. TCRdb keeps only in-frame clones here, not all; method: immunoSEQ multiplex PCR. V, J and clone size derive from that table, while D and trimming were established from the DNA sequence. The table lists more than 95,000 clones, 60% to 85% of them singletons, with less than 7.5% in the top ten. V and J are TRBV14 and TRBJ2-1, with 8 bases fitting TRBD1. The source is a man aged 65 to 85 with acute or convalescent COVID-19. Sequencing was performed on peripheral blood. The CDR3 here is CASSRDRYSYNEQFF. The CDR3 DNA sequence: TGTGCCAGCAGCCGGGACAGGTACTCCTACAATGAGCAGTTCTTC.